This is a list of T cell receptor beta chains from one sample in a study of blood T cell repertoires in COVID-19. The protocol was immunoSEQ multiplex PCR, while the TCRdb copy is restricted to in-frame clones and leaves out a portion. The repertoire holds 200,000 to 300,000 clones, 86% seen once, with approximately 5.5% in the top ten. The material sequenced was peripheral blood. The receptors shown here come from a woman older than 75 with COVID-19, enrolled during active disease. Each CDR3 is given with its conserved first and last residue. D genes are given only for firm matches. The size field is filled for only some rows; it gives once, few, many or a size class.

j_call clone_size v_call d_call cdr3_aa cdr3_nt
TRBJ1-2 - TRBV10-3 - CAISDGQGNGYTF TGTGCCATCAGTGATGGGCAGGGGAATGGCTACACCTTC
TRBJ2-2 - TRBV5-1 TRBD2 CASSLLAGDRTGELFF TGCGCCAGCAGCTTACTAGCGGGGGACCGTACCGGGGAGCTGTTTTTT
TRBJ1-1 - TRBV7-8 TRBD1 CASRDRGRNTEAFF TGTGCCAGCAGGGACAGGGGGAGGAACACTGAAGCTTTCTTT
TRBJ1-2 - TRBV5-1 - CASSLVPGSNYGYTF TGCGCCAGCAGCTTGGTTCCAGGGTCTAACTATGGCTACACCTTC
TRBJ1-5 few TRBV11-3 - CASSLEYGNSNQPQHF TGTGCCAGCAGCTTAGAATACGGGAATAGCAATCAGCCCCAGCATTTT
TRBJ1-5 - TRBV4-1 - CASSQDPEADNQPQHF TGCGCCAGCAGCCAAGATCCGGAGGCGGATAATCAGCCCCAGCATTTT
TRBJ1-3 - TRBV18 - CASSPLEAWGGNTIYF TGTGCCAGCTCACCCTTGGAGGCGTGGGGTGGAAACACCATATATTTT
TRBJ1-1 - TRBV5-1 - CASSSGGPNTEAFF TGCGCCAGCAGCTCCGGTGGGCCTAACACTGAAGCTTTCTTT
TRBJ2-2 once TRBV3-1/TRBV3-2 TRBD2 CASLSAGGLGTGELFF TGTGCCAGCCTCTCAGCGGGGGGCCTCGGCACCGGGGAGCTGTTTTTT
TRBJ2-5 - TRBV2 TRBD2 CASSEGRGGTQYF TGTGCCAGCAGTGAAGGCCGGGGGGGGACCCAGTACTTC
TRBJ1-1 - TRBV23-1 - CASSQSQPGMNTEAFF TGCGCCAGCAGTCAATCGCAGCCAGGCATGAACACTGAAGCTTTCTTT
TRBJ2-5 - TRBV19 - CASSPREETQYF TGTGCCAGTAGTCCGAGGGAAGAGACCCAGTACTTC
TRBJ2-2 - TRBV5-4 - CASSSGVTGELFF TGTGCCAGCAGCTCGGGGGTCACCGGGGAGCTGTTTTTT
TRBJ1-1 - TRBV18 TRBD1 CASSETGTGGNTEAFF TGTGCCAGCTCGGAAACCGGGACAGGGGGGAACACTGAAGCTTTCTTT
TRBJ1-1 few TRBV29-1 - CSVEVASINAFF TGCAGCGTTGAAGTAGCCAGTATTAATGCTTTCTTT
TRBJ1-2 few TRBV27 TRBD1 CASSGGDRGNYGYTF TGTGCCAGCAGCGGAGGTGACAGGGGGAACTATGGCTACACCTTC
TRBJ1-5 - TRBV5-6 - CASSFGQSNQPQHF TGTGCCAGCAGCTTCGGACAGAGCAATCAGCCCCAGCATTTT
TRBJ2-7 - TRBV7-3 TRBD1 CASSPGQGYEQYF TGTGCCAGCAGTCCGGGACAGGGCTACGAGCAGTACTTC
TRBJ1-1 - TRBV5-1 - CASSLAEGRTEAFF TGCGCCAGCAGCTTGGCCGAGGGGAGGACTGAAGCTTTCTTT
TRBJ2-2 - TRBV27 TRBD1 CASSLGQGGNTGELFF TGTGCCAGCAGTTTAGGACAGGGAGGAAACACCGGGGAGCTGTTTTTT
TRBJ1-2 - TRBV18 TRBD1 CASSPQGAGNGYTF TGTGCCAGCTCACCCCAGGGGGCAGGCAATGGCTACACCTTC
TRBJ1-2 - TRBV6-6 - CATDGRPNLNF TGTGCCACGGATGGGAGACCCAATCTAAACTTC
TRBJ1-5 once TRBV6-5 - CASRDSYNQPQHF TGTGCCAGCAGGGACAGCTACAATCAGCCCCAGCATTTT
TRBJ2-1 - TRBV18 TRBD1 CASSHDRDYNEQFF TGTGCCAGCTCACACGACAGGGACTACAATGAGCAGTTCTTC
TRBJ1-1 - TRBV6-5 TRBD1 CASSRTGGNTEAFF TGTGCCAGCAGTCGGACAGGGGGAAACACTGAAGCTTTCTTT
TRBJ1-4 - TRBV7-9 - CASRLTGMGATNEKLFF TGTGCCAGCAGACTAACAGGGATGGGAGCAACTAATGAAAAACTGTTTTTT
TRBJ2-5 once TRBV6-5 - CASSYLTSPETQYF TGTGCCAGCAGTTACCTTACTAGTCCCGAGACCCAGTACTTC
TRBJ2-2 - TRBV6-2/TRBV6-3 - CASSSGLVVGELFF TGTGCCAGCAGCTCCGGTCTCGTGGTCGGGGAGCTGTTTTTT
TRBJ2-1 - TRBV4-3 - CASSQGETTDLFF TGCGCCAGCAGCCAAGGGGAGACCACGGATTTGTTCTTC
TRBJ2-2 - TRBV19 TRBD2 CASWEGLSSGELFF TGTGCCAGCTGGGAGGGTTTATCATCCGGGGAGCTGTTTTTT
TRBJ1-1 - TRBV3-1/TRBV3-2 - CASSQGDWSVEAFF TGTGCCAGCAGCCAAGGGGACTGGAGTGTTGAAGCTTTCTTT
TRBJ1-1 - TRBV28 TRBD1 CASSLQGAANTEAFF TGTGCCAGCAGTCTACAGGGGGCAGCGAACACTGAAGCTTTCTTT